The clone carrying this TCR beta chain has only a few counts. Its antigen is currently unknown. The source of the sample is a study of identical twins. Study conclusions and caveats: Abundant beta clonotypes from cord blood had fewer insertions, unlike memory repertoires, which showed none. Models underestimated TCR alpha sharing (out-of-frame) in monozygotic twins.

Template switching introduced a universal primer site, and the cDNA bore unique molecular identifiers. TCRdb independently ran MiXCR on the 5' RACE reads; one entry per CDR3 protein. The sample consists of approximately 690,000 distinct CDR3 sequences, around 5.7% of them appearing once. The CDR3 has 11 residues. Deletions cut 8 bases from V and 3 bases from J, with 8 bases between. Germline CDR1 SNHLY, CDR2 FYNNEI. Specimen: naive T cells sorted from blood. The chain is built from TRBV2 and TRBJ2-7; unclear D gene. The receptor comes from a man younger than 35 in good health. CDR3 in amino acids: CASWNSYEQYV. The DNA of the CDR3 is TGTGCCAGCTGGAACAGCTACGAGCAGTACGTC.